The table lists the clone carrying this T cell receptor (beta chain) with a count of one. Its antigen is undetermined. This entry is derived from a study of T cell responses to AZD1222 COVID-19 vaccine. Some second doses came at about 4 weeks and others at about 12 weeks; these were pooled. Study-wide results and caveats: Following two doses of AZD1222, Spike-specific TCR breadth and depth rose. Targets within unmutated variant regions were reportedly found for nearly half of spike-specific TCRs.

The CDR3 has 13 residues. Germline V gene lookup returns CDR1 LNHNV and CDR2 YYDKDF (reference sequence). Germline trimming cut 6 bases from V and 5 bases from J; bases unmatched to any gene: 3. Clones were read by immunoSEQ multiplex PCR, and TCRdb kept only the in-frame ones, dropping some. The sample includes around 110,000 clones, less than 95% seen only once; the top ten take 8%. The source material was peripheral blood, sampled 28 days after the second AZD1222 dose. The chain couples TRBV15 to TRBJ2-1, with 8 bases matching TRBD2. This clonotype was obtained from an adult who received the AZD1222 COVID-19 vaccine. The CDR3 here is CATRDGGDNEQFF. Written as DNA, the CDR3 is TGTGCCACCAGAGACGGGGGGGACAATGAGCAGTTCTTC.